Listed below are T cell receptor beta chains from one sample, sequenced in a study of blood T cell repertoires in COVID-19. Repertoires were generated with immunoSEQ multiplex PCR, while TCRdb's copy carries only in-frame clones and drops some. The repertoire holds fewer than 300,000 clones, with 80% to 90% as singletons. Sequenced: peripheral blood. Source of these receptors: a middle-aged woman who had recovered from COVID-19. The CDR3 runs from the conserved cysteine through the conserved F or W. The order of the fields is clone size, D gene, CDR3 length, V gene, J gene, CDR3 protein, CDR3 DNA. The D gene is left open where the match is weak. Clone sizes are given selectively: once, few, many, or a class where the clone is expanded.

clone size: once; D gene: TRBD1; CDR3 length: 15; V gene: TRBV9; J gene: TRBJ2-2; CDR3 protein: CASSVGQGATGELFF; CDR3 DNA: TGTGCCAGCAGCGTGGGACAGGGGGCTACCGGGGAGCTGTTTTTT
clone size: -; D gene: TRBD1; CDR3 length: 15; V gene: TRBV7-8; J gene: TRBJ1-6; CDR3 protein: CASSLVGTVYSPLHF; CDR3 DNA: TGTGCCAGCAGCTTAGTTGGGACAGTGTATTCACCCCTCCACTTT
clone size: -; D gene: TRBD1; CDR3 length: 15; V gene: TRBV5-6; J gene: TRBJ1-5; CDR3 protein: CASSLAGTGYQPQHF; CDR3 DNA: TGTGCCAGCAGCTTGGCCGGGACAGGGTATCAGCCCCAGCATTTT
clone size: -; D gene: TRBD1; CDR3 length: 12; V gene: TRBV5-4; J gene: TRBJ2-1; CDR3 protein: CASSPGQVEQFF; CDR3 DNA: TGTGCCAGCAGCCCCGGACAGGTGGAGCAGTTCTTC
clone size: -; D gene: TRBD1; CDR3 length: 14; V gene: TRBV5-1; J gene: TRBJ2-7; CDR3 protein: CASSSPDRGYEQYF; CDR3 DNA: TGCGCCAGCAGCTCGCCGGACAGGGGGTACGAGCAGTACTTC
clone size: -; D gene: TRBD2; CDR3 length: 20; V gene: TRBV5-1; J gene: TRBJ2-2; CDR3 protein: CASSLARTSGGPEGTGELFF; CDR3 DNA: TGCGCCAGCAGCTTGGCTCGGACTAGCGGGGGGCCTGAAGGGACCGGGGAGCTGTTTTTT
clone size: -; D gene: -; CDR3 length: 13; V gene: TRBV30; J gene: TRBJ1-1; CDR3 protein: CAWRAGVPTEAFF; CDR3 DNA: TGTGCCTGGAGGGCAGGGGTTCCCACTGAAGCTTTCTTT
clone size: -; D gene: -; CDR3 length: 17; V gene: TRBV7-8; J gene: TRBJ1-3; CDR3 protein: CASSLEAGAISGNTIYF; CDR3 DNA: TGTGCCAGCAGCTTAGAGGCAGGGGCGATCTCTGGAAACACCATATATTTT
clone size: -; D gene: TRBD1; CDR3 length: 17; V gene: TRBV11-3; J gene: TRBJ2-2; CDR3 protein: CASSSWTGGMNTGELFF; CDR3 DNA: TGTGCCAGCAGCTCCTGGACAGGGGGCATGAACACCGGGGAGCTGTTTTTT
clone size: -; D gene: -; CDR3 length: 15; V gene: TRBV5-8; J gene: TRBJ2-3; CDR3 protein: CASSLFSGGTDTQYF; CDR3 DNA: TGTGCCAGCAGCTTGTTCTCAGGGGGCACAGATACGCAGTATTTT
clone size: -; D gene: -; CDR3 length: 14; V gene: TRBV7-9; J gene: TRBJ1-4; CDR3 protein: CASSLRGPNEKLFF; CDR3 DNA: TGTGCCAGCAGCTTAAGAGGTCCTAATGAAAAACTGTTTTTT
clone size: -; D gene: TRBD1; CDR3 length: 14; V gene: TRBV18; J gene: TRBJ1-1; CDR3 protein: CASSPDRENTEAFF; CDR3 DNA: TGTGCCAGCTCACCCGACAGGGAGAACACTGAAGCTTTCTTT
clone size: -; D gene: TRBD2; CDR3 length: 16; V gene: TRBV7-2; J gene: TRBJ2-7; CDR3 protein: CASSLAWGGGAYEQYF; CDR3 DNA: TGTGCCAGCAGCTTAGCTTGGGGCGGGGGGGCCTACGAGCAGTACTTC
clone size: -; D gene: -; CDR3 length: 14; V gene: TRBV9; J gene: TRBJ1-1; CDR3 protein: CASSPLSRITEAFF; CDR3 DNA: TGTGCCAGCAGCCCTTTGAGCAGGATCACTGAAGCTTTCTTT
clone size: -; D gene: -; CDR3 length: 13; V gene: TRBV5-6; J gene: TRBJ2-7; CDR3 protein: CASSSGQFYEQYF; CDR3 DNA: TGTGCCAGCAGCTCCGGACAGTTCTACGAGCAGTACTTC
clone size: -; D gene: -; CDR3 length: 16; V gene: TRBV5-6; J gene: TRBJ1-3; CDR3 protein: CASSFGPRDTGNTIYF; CDR3 DNA: TGTGCCAGCAGCTTCGGTCCAAGGGACACTGGAAACACCATATATTTT
clone size: -; D gene: TRBD2; CDR3 length: 15; V gene: TRBV6-2/TRBV6-3; J gene: TRBJ2-7; CDR3 protein: CASSTAGTRPYEQYF; CDR3 DNA: TGTGCCAGCAGTACGGCCGGGACTAGACCCTACGAGCAGTACTTC
clone size: once; D gene: -; CDR3 length: 13; V gene: TRBV13; J gene: TRBJ2-5; CDR3 protein: CASSWSGGETQYF; CDR3 DNA: TGTGCCAGCAGCTGGTCAGGGGGGGAGACCCAGTACTTC
clone size: -; D gene: -; CDR3 length: 14; V gene: TRBV9; J gene: TRBJ1-5; CDR3 protein: CASSGDSSNQPQHF; CDR3 DNA: TGTGCCAGCAGCGGCGACAGTAGCAATCAGCCCCAGCATTTT
clone size: -; D gene: -; CDR3 length: 15; V gene: TRBV7-2; J gene: TRBJ1-2; CDR3 protein: CASSLWRSPGYGYTF; CDR3 DNA: TGTGCCAGCAGCCTTTGGAGGTCCCCCGGCTATGGCTACACCTTC
clone size: -; D gene: TRBD1; CDR3 length: 14; V gene: TRBV10-2; J gene: TRBJ2-1; CDR3 protein: CASSRTGAYNEQFF; CDR3 DNA: TGCGCCAGCAGTAGGACAGGGGCCTACAATGAGCAGTTCTTC
clone size: -; D gene: -; CDR3 length: 14; V gene: TRBV5-1; J gene: TRBJ2-3; CDR3 protein: CASSLGLLTDTQYF; CDR3 DNA: TGCGCCAGCAGCTTGGGACTTCTCACAGATACGCAGTATTTT
clone size: -; D gene: -; CDR3 length: 15; V gene: TRBV11-1; J gene: TRBJ1-1; CDR3 protein: CASSLDGPRGTEAFF; CDR3 DNA: TGTGCCAGCAGCTTAGACGGCCCAAGGGGCACTGAAGCTTTCTTT
clone size: once; D gene: -; CDR3 length: 14; V gene: TRBV18; J gene: TRBJ2-5; CDR3 protein: CASSRLSALETQYF; CDR3 DNA: TGTGCCAGCTCCCGACTGTCCGCCTTGGAGACCCAGTACTTC
clone size: -; D gene: -; CDR3 length: 14; V gene: TRBV19; J gene: TRBJ1-4; CDR3 protein: CASNNILRGEKLFF; CDR3 DNA: TGTGCCTCGAACAATATACTTAGGGGTGAAAAACTGTTTTTT
clone size: -; D gene: -; CDR3 length: 16; V gene: TRBV10-3; J gene: TRBJ2-5; CDR3 protein: CAISDYGGGGKETQYF; CDR3 DNA: TGTGCCATCAGTGACTATGGGGGGGGCGGCAAAGAGACCCAGTACTTC
clone size: -; D gene: -; CDR3 length: 13; V gene: TRBV19; J gene: TRBJ1-1; CDR3 protein: CASSIDASSGAFF; CDR3 DNA: TGTGCCAGTAGTATCGATGCCTCTAGTGGAGCTTTCTTT
clone size: -; D gene: TRBD1; CDR3 length: 14; V gene: TRBV7-3; J gene: TRBJ1-1; CDR3 protein: CASSLGTGITEAFF; CDR3 DNA: TGTGCCAGCAGCTTAGGGACAGGGATTACTGAAGCTTTCTTT
clone size: -; D gene: TRBD1; CDR3 length: 14; V gene: TRBV2; J gene: TRBJ2-5; CDR3 protein: CASQTDRVRETQYF; CDR3 DNA: TGTGCCAGCCAAACTGACAGGGTTAGGGAGACCCAGTACTTC
clone size: -; D gene: -; CDR3 length: 15; V gene: TRBV7-8; J gene: TRBJ1-2; CDR3 protein: CASSPLRREGYGYTF; CDR3 DNA: TGTGCCAGCAGCCCCCTGCGGAGGGAGGGCTATGGCTACACCTTC
clone size: -; D gene: -; CDR3 length: 14; V gene: TRBV5-1; J gene: TRBJ1-5; CDR3 protein: CASSLGGAGQPQHF; CDR3 DNA: TGCGCCAGCAGCTTGGGGGGCGCGGGGCAGCCCCAGCATTTT
clone size: -; D gene: -; CDR3 length: 14; V gene: TRBV19; J gene: TRBJ1-2; CDR3 protein: CASSGLSGVYGYTF; CDR3 DNA: TGTGCCAGTAGTGGACTTAGTGGGGTCTATGGCTACACCTTC
clone size: -; D gene: -; CDR3 length: 16; V gene: TRBV5-1; J gene: TRBJ2-2; CDR3 protein: CASSLGQTFLTGELFF; CDR3 DNA: TGCGCCAGCAGCTTAGGACAGACATTTCTCACCGGGGAGCTGTTTTTT
clone size: -; D gene: TRBD1; CDR3 length: 16; V gene: TRBV5-1; J gene: TRBJ2-5; CDR3 protein: CASSFQPGQGEETQYF; CDR3 DNA: TGCGCCAGCAGCTTTCAGCCGGGACAGGGGGAAGAGACCCAGTACTTC
clone size: -; D gene: TRBD1; CDR3 length: 15; V gene: TRBV14; J gene: TRBJ1-2; CDR3 protein: CASSYMGTGGHGYTF; CDR3 DNA: TGTGCCAGCAGTTATATGGGGACAGGGGGCCATGGCTACACCTTC
clone size: -; D gene: TRBD1; CDR3 length: 14; V gene: TRBV29-1; J gene: TRBJ1-1; CDR3 protein: CSVADRGTHTEAFF; CDR3 DNA: TGCAGCGTTGCGGACAGGGGGACCCACACTGAAGCTTTCTTT
clone size: few; D gene: TRBD2; CDR3 length: 18; V gene: TRBV3-1/TRBV3-2; J gene: TRBJ2-7; CDR3 protein: CASSQEPGLAGGRYEQYF; CDR3 DNA: TGTGCCAGCAGCCAAGAACCTGGACTAGCGGGGGGGAGATACGAGCAGTACTTC
clone size: -; D gene: -; CDR3 length: 11; V gene: TRBV6-5; J gene: TRBJ1-2; CDR3 protein: CSVGGGTGYTF; CDR3 DNA: TGCTCGGTGGGGGGAGGGACTGGCTACACCTTC
clone size: -; D gene: -; CDR3 length: 14; V gene: TRBV2; J gene: TRBJ1-1; CDR3 protein: CASSEQGSGTEAFF; CDR3 DNA: TGTGCCAGCAGTGAACAGGGGTCCGGCACTGAAGCTTTCTTT
clone size: -; D gene: TRBD1; CDR3 length: 16; V gene: TRBV4-2; J gene: TRBJ2-2; CDR3 protein: CASSQDSRGLNGELFF; CDR3 DNA: TGTGCCAGCAGCCAAGATAGTAGGGGGCTGAACGGGGAGCTGTTTTTT
clone size: -; D gene: -; CDR3 length: 16; V gene: TRBV18; J gene: TRBJ1-4; CDR3 protein: CASSPRPTGGNEKLFF; CDR3 DNA: TGTGCCAGCTCACCCCGACCGACAGGAGGTAATGAAAAACTGTTTTTT
clone size: -; D gene: TRBD2; CDR3 length: 17; V gene: TRBV7-9; J gene: TRBJ2-2; CDR3 protein: CASSLTSPAGGPGELFF; CDR3 DNA: TGTGCCAGCAGCTTAACGTCTCCGGCGGGGGGGCCCGGGGAGCTGTTTTTT
clone size: -; D gene: -; CDR3 length: 15; V gene: TRBV5-4; J gene: TRBJ1-2; CDR3 protein: CASSLEPGSLYGYTF; CDR3 DNA: TGTGCCAGCAGCTTGGAGCCAGGGTCCCTCTATGGCTACACCTTC
clone size: -; D gene: TRBD2; CDR3 length: 15; V gene: TRBV15; J gene: TRBJ2-1; CDR3 protein: CATSRLAGGPNEQFF; CDR3 DNA: TGTGCCACCAGCAGACTAGCGGGGGGGCCCAATGAGCAGTTCTTC
clone size: -; D gene: TRBD2; CDR3 length: 14; V gene: TRBV6-2/TRBV6-3; J gene: TRBJ2-7; CDR3 protein: CASSLMGLAGEQYF; CDR3 DNA: TGTGCCAGCAGTTTAATGGGACTAGCGGGGGAGCAGTACTTC
clone size: -; D gene: TRBD1; CDR3 length: 15; V gene: TRBV10-3; J gene: TRBJ1-2; CDR3 protein: CAIRLWDRGDYGYTF; CDR3 DNA: TGTGCCATCAGGCTTTGGGACAGGGGGGACTATGGCTACACCTTC
clone size: -; D gene: -; CDR3 length: 11; V gene: TRBV29-1; J gene: TRBJ1-4; CDR3 protein: CSVAENEKLFF; CDR3 DNA: TGCAGCGTTGCCGAGAATGAAAAACTGTTTTTT
clone size: -; D gene: TRBD2; CDR3 length: 17; V gene: TRBV7-2; J gene: TRBJ2-5; CDR3 protein: CASSPYWTSGGGETQYF; CDR3 DNA: TGTGCCAGCAGCCCGTATTGGACTAGCGGGGGGGGAGAGACCCAGTACTTC
clone size: -; D gene: -; CDR3 length: 14; V gene: TRBV5-8; J gene: TRBJ1-2; CDR3 protein: CASSFRGTHYGYTF; CDR3 DNA: TGTGCCAGCAGCTTTAGGGGGACCCACTATGGCTACACCTTC
clone size: -; D gene: -; CDR3 length: 13; V gene: TRBV27; J gene: TRBJ2-5; CDR3 protein: CARGGPLQETQYF; CDR3 DNA: TGTGCCAGGGGAGGACCACTTCAAGAGACCCAGTACTTC
clone size: few; D gene: -; CDR3 length: 14; V gene: TRBV7-3; J gene: TRBJ1-6; CDR3 protein: CASSRDTYNSPLHF; CDR3 DNA: TGTGCCAGCAGCCGGGACACCTATAATTCACCCCTCCACTTT
clone size: -; D gene: -; CDR3 length: 13; V gene: TRBV19; J gene: TRBJ1-3; CDR3 protein: CASSRVSGNTIYF; CDR3 DNA: TGTGCCAGTAGTCGGGTGTCTGGAAACACCATATATTTT
clone size: -; D gene: -; CDR3 length: 15; V gene: TRBV9; J gene: TRBJ1-1; CDR3 protein: CASSPEGGRNTEAFF; CDR3 DNA: TGTGCCAGCAGCCCCGAGGGCGGGAGGAACACTGAAGCTTTCTTT
clone size: once; D gene: -; CDR3 length: 14; V gene: TRBV7-9; J gene: TRBJ1-5; CDR3 protein: CASSFGSGGKPQHF; CDR3 DNA: TGTGCCAGCAGCTTCGGGAGTGGGGGGAAACCCCAGCATTTT
clone size: -; D gene: -; CDR3 length: 14; V gene: TRBV21-1; J gene: TRBJ1-5; CDR3 protein: CASSYHRGHQPQHF; CDR3 DNA: TGTGCCAGCAGCTACCACAGGGGGCATCAGCCCCAGCATTTT
clone size: few; D gene: -; CDR3 length: 13; V gene: TRBV5-1; J gene: TRBJ2-3; CDR3 protein: CASSLEGTDTQYF; CDR3 DNA: TGCGCCAGCAGCTTGGAGGGGACAGATACGCAGTATTTT
clone size: -; D gene: -; CDR3 length: 15; V gene: TRBV5-1; J gene: TRBJ2-1; CDR3 protein: CASSLTSRSYNEQFF; CDR3 DNA: TGCGCCAGCAGCTTGACTAGTAGGTCCTACAATGAGCAGTTCTTC
clone size: few; D gene: -; CDR3 length: 14; V gene: TRBV3-1/TRBV3-2; J gene: TRBJ2-7; CDR3 protein: CASSQDDIPYEQYF; CDR3 DNA: TGTGCCAGCAGTCAAGATGACATTCCCTACGAGCAGTACTTC
clone size: -; D gene: -; CDR3 length: 14; V gene: TRBV6-2/TRBV6-3; J gene: TRBJ1-5; CDR3 protein: CASSYPLSNQPQHF; CDR3 DNA: TGTGCCAGCAGTTACCCCTTGAGCAATCAGCCCCAGCATTTT
clone size: -; D gene: TRBD1; CDR3 length: 14; V gene: TRBV5-6; J gene: TRBJ1-2; CDR3 protein: CASSFGQGLNGYTF; CDR3 DNA: TGTGCCAGCAGCTTCGGACAGGGCCTAAATGGCTACACCTTC